This T cell receptor (beta chain) was retrieved from a study of blood T cells in healthy people across ages. This clonotype has only a few counts. CDR1 is SGHRS, CDR2 YFSETQ, per germline. This CDR3 contains 16 residues. Trimming took 4 bases from V and 0 from J; bases not matched to a gene: 4. Primers used in a second PCR of roughly 6 to 11 cycles were a sample-barcoded 5' primer and a J-beta primer mix. All samples yielded 3 million or more CDR3-containing paired-end reads. Via MiXCR, TCRdb re-called the 5' RACE reads, giving one row per CDR3 protein. This sample has about 900,000 distinct CDR3 sequences; 62% occur once, and the top ten carry roughly a quarter.

The chain recombines TRBV5-1 with TRBJ2-3, with 11 bases identical to TRBD2. The specimen sequenced was blood. The receptor was derived from a man aged 25 to 45 in good health. This chain's CDR3 is CASSAGLAVSTDTQYF. The DNA for the CDR3 is TGCGCCAGCAGCGCGGGACTAGCGGTTAGCACAGATACGCAGTATTTT.